This TCR beta chain was recorded in a study of blood T cell repertoires in COVID-19. In the study overall: There were acute and convalescent COVID-19 samples, and they came from the United States, Italy and Spain. PBMCs, B-cell-depleted T cells, or T cells provided the cDNA or gDNA that made up the material.

Germline V CDR1 and CDR2: LGHNA, YSLEER. Trimming took 0 bases from V and 7 from J, leaving 10 bases between them. This CDR3 comprises 15 residues. Per the original data handling: Nucleated cell counts were estimated from reference gene primer amplification. Assay used: immunoSEQ multiplex PCR; TCRdb lists only in-frame clones, some missing. For V, J and clone size, that table is used; D and trimming come from the DNA. The sample holds about 67,000 clones, over 80% seen once. The material sequenced was peripheral blood. The chain combines TRBV4-3 with TRBJ1-6; D gene unclear. The clonotype comes from a man aged 45 to 65 with active COVID-19. In DNA form, the CDR3 reads TGCGCCAGCAGCCAAGAAGCATCTCGGAATTCACCCCTCCACTTT. As protein: CASSQEASRNSPLHF.